A single sample is the source of the 5 T cell receptor beta chains below, sequenced in a study of monozygotic twins with inflammatory bowel disease. TCRdb re-called the 5' RACE reads and shows each CDR3 protein once, DNA omitted. In total, the table holds approximately 100,000 distinct CDR3 sequences. The sequenced sample consisted of blood. Receptors were obtained from a human donor with ulcerative colitis or Crohn's disease, or a healthy co-twin of an affected twin (not recorded which).

The V and J genes are TRBV4-1 and TRBJ1-1. The germline V gene encodes CDR1 MGHRA and CDR2 YSYEKL. The CDR3 length is 13 residues. The chain's CDR3 is CASSQVRAREAFF.

V and J are TRBV24-1 and TRBJ2-1. CDR1 and CDR2 (germline): KGHDR, SFDVKD. The CDR3 spans 15 residues. The CDR3 here is CATSQLPADHNEQFF.

V usage is TRBV5-5 and J usage is TRBJ2-7. This CDR3 comprises 13 residues. Germline V gene sequence: CDR1 SGHKS, CDR2 YYEKEE (reference sequence). The chain's CDR3 is CASSFGYSYEQYF.

The rearrangement links TRBV5-5 to TRBJ1-4; without DNA, the TCRdb call of TRBD1 cannot be checked. In germline, CDR1 is SGHKS, CDR2 YYEKEE (reference sequence). The CDR3 covers 16 residues. The CDR3 sequence: CASSDFGTVNYEKLFF.

The chain has TRBV27 and TRBJ2-1; there is no DNA to check the TCRdb D call of TRBD1. The CDR3 is 14 amino acids. Germline-derived CDR1 and CDR2 are MNHEY and SMNVEV (reference sequence). The CDR3 loop is CASSRSGSYNEQFF.